What follows are 29 T cell receptor beta chains derived from one specimen sequenced in a study of cytomegalovirus exposure and HLA in healthy donors. The PCR had 60 Vbeta and 13 Jbeta primers. Only in-frame clones appear in the TCRdb table, and some are missing; sequencing was by immunoSEQ multiplex PCR. The data contain 110,000 to 150,000 clones, roughly 80% of them singletons. Sequenced material: PBMCs. The receptors derive from a male donor in good health and CMV-seronegative.

This clone occurred a few times. This chain connects TRBV5-1 to TRBJ2-5, with D maybe TRBD1 (5 bases). V shed 4 bases and J shed 4 bases, with 23 bases lying between them. Germline V gives CDR1 SGHRS, CDR2 YFSETQ. The CDR3 spans 17 residues. The CDR3 reads CASSLMGLGVISETQYF. CDR3 coding DNA: TGCGCCAGCAGCCTGATGGGGTTAGGGGTAATCTCAGAGACCCAGTACTTC.

The chain recombines TRBV7-9 with TRBJ2-5, with D possibly matching TRBD1 (5 bases). Trimming shortened V by 5 bases and J by 2 bases, and 12 bases separated the two germline ends. The CDR3 totals 14 residues. CDR1 and CDR2 from the germline V gene are SEHNR and FQNEAQ (reference sequence). The CDR3 here is CASSQLGQQETQYF. The CDR3 coding sequence is TGTGCCAGCAGCCAGTTGGGGCAGCAAGAGACCCAGTACTTC.

The chain employs TRBV5-5 and TRBJ1-2; 7 bases map to TRBD1. The CDR3 sequence is 15 residues long. Germline V CDR1 and CDR2: SGHKS, YYEKEE (reference sequence). Losses at the gene ends were 5 bases for V and 7 bases for J; bases not matched to a gene: 14. The CDR3 nucleotides are TGTGCCAGCAGTCCAGGGGGTATAGGAGTTAGTGGCTACACCTTC. Encoded protein: CASSPGGIGVSGYTF.

This clone showed up just a few times. The V gene is TRBV19, the J gene TRBJ1-5, with D perhaps matching TRBD1 (6 bases). Trimming pared 6 bases from V and 11 bases from J, leaving 23 bases between. Germline CDR1 LNHDA, CDR2 SQIVND (reference sequence). The CDR3 is made up of 15 amino acids. CDR3 residues: CASSGPGQGNKAQHF. DNA of the CDR3: TGTGCCAGTAGCGGCCCGGGGCAGGGGAATAAAGCCCAGCATTTT.

The rearrangement joins TRBV6-6 to TRBJ1-1, with D unclear. The CDR3 is 15 amino acids. Per germline, CDR1 MNHNY and CDR2 SVGAGI (reference sequence). Trimming shortened V by 6 bases and J by 0 bases, and 14 bases separated the two germline ends. The CDR3 loop is CASSLQEAVNTEAFF. The CDR3 DNA reads as TGTGCCAGCAGCCTTCAAGAGGCTGTGAACACTGAAGCTTTCTTT.

The chain is built from TRBV5-1 and TRBJ2-2; TRBD1 aligns across 7 bases. The CDR3 extends over 15 amino acids. Germline values: CDR1 SGHRS, CDR2 YFSETQ. Trimming took 3 bases from V and 4 from J; bases not matched to a gene: 6. For the CDR3, the DNA is TGCGCCAGCAGCTCGACAGGGTCTTTCACCGGGGAGCTGTTTTTT. Its translation is CASSSTGSFTGELFF.

This sequence joins TRBV19 and TRBJ1-5; possibly TRBD1 for D (6 bases). Germline values: CDR1 LNHDA, CDR2 SQIVND (reference sequence). With 5 bases removed from V and 9 bases from J, the gap between germline ends came to 14 bases. This CDR3 is built from 13 residues. The CDR3 nucleotides read TGTGCCAGTAGTTTCACAGGGCGCGGGCCCCAGCATTTT. This codes for CASSFTGRGPQHF. The complete variable domain, with remaining parts taken from reference TRBV19 and TRBJ1-5, reads DGGITQSPKYLFRKEGQNVTLSCEQNLNHDAMYWYRQDPGQGLRLIYYSQIVNDFQKGDIAEGYSVSREKKESFPLTVTSAQKNPTAFYLCASSFTGRGPQHFGDGTRLSIL.

V and J are TRBV27 and TRBJ1-4, with D perhaps TRBD1 (6 bases). V was pared by 7 bases and J by 5 bases, with 17 bases between. This CDR3 has 15 amino acids. Germline V CDR1 and CDR2: MNHEY, SMNVEV (reference sequence). The CDR3 loop is CASTRVGGQNEKLFF. In nucleotides, the CDR3 is TGTGCCAGCACTCGCGTCGGGGGGCAGAATGAAAAACTGTTTTTT.

The V gene is TRBV4-3, the J gene TRBJ2-1; D is uncertain. This CDR3 has 15 amino acids. The germline CDR1 and CDR2 sequences are LGHNA and YSLEER. V was shortened by 0 bases and J by 11 bases, with 17 bases between the two germline ends. In nucleotides, the CDR3 is TGCGCCAGCAGCCAAGAAAGAAGCGCTGCTTTGAAGCAGTTCTTC. Its translation is CASSQERSAALKQFF.

The V and J genes are TRBV5-6 and TRBJ1-3; tentative D call: TRBD1 (6 bases). CDR3 length equals 16 residues. The ends were cut back, 2 bases at V and 0 bases at J, with 12 bases in the middle. Germline values: CDR1 SGHDT, CDR2 YYEEEE. CDR3 bases: TGTGCCAGCAGCTTTCGGGGGGCCAGCTCTGGAAACACCATATATTTT. Translation gives CASSFRGASSGNTIYF.

The chain employs TRBV19 and TRBJ2-5; possible D gene TRBD1, 5 bases. The better agreement between TRBJ2-7 and the DNA end casts doubt on the J call. In germline, CDR1 is LNHDA, CDR2 SQIVND (reference sequence). This CDR3 spans 13 amino acids. The CDR3 here is CASSIQGSYEQYF. In DNA form, the CDR3 reads TGTGCCAGTAGTATTCAGGGAAGCTACGAGCAGTACTTC.

A few counts support this clone. V usage is TRBV9 and J usage is TRBJ2-3; 7 bases align to TRBD1. CDR3 length: 15 residues. V lost 1 base, J lost 5 bases, and 7 bases stayed unmatched. The V gene's germline CDR1 is SGDLS and CDR2 YYNGEE. The CDR3 bases are TGTGCCAGCAGCGTAAAAGGGGGCTACGGAGATACGCAGTATTTT. Translating it yields CASSVKGGYGDTQYF.

The chain employs TRBV30 and TRBJ1-6, with D possibly TRBD1 on 5 matching bases. The CDR3 is 14 amino acids. Trimming removed 2 bases at V and 7 bases at J, with 12 bases between. Per the germline V gene, CDR1 is GTSNPN and CDR2 is SVGIG (reference sequence). This CDR3 is CAWSIRGFNSPLHF. CDR3 sequence (DNA): TGTGCCTGGAGTATTAGGGGATTCAATTCACCCCTCCACTTT.

This rearrangement joins TRBV27 to TRBJ1-6; 7 bases match TRBD1. The germline gives CDR1 MNHEY, CDR2 SMNVEV (reference sequence). V lost 3 bases, J lost 6 bases, and 5 bases stayed unmatched. The CDR3 is 15 amino acids. The CDR3 DNA follows: TGTGCCAGCAGTTTCTTGGCAGGGGGTAATTCACCCCTCCACTTT. This encodes CASSFLAGGNSPLHF.

CDR3 loop: CASSDMAGYHYTF. The CDR3 nucleotides read TGTGCCAGCAGTGACATGGCCGGGTATCACTACACCTTC. The chain combines TRBV2 with TRBJ1-2, with no clear D. Deletions cut 3 bases from V and 10 bases from J, with 15 bases between. Germline CDR1 and CDR2: SNHLY and FYNNEI. This CDR3 spans 13 amino acids. The whole variable domain, filled in from reference TRBV2 and TRBJ1-2, reads EPEVTQTPSHQVTQMGQEVILRCVPISNHLYFYWYRQILGQKVEFLVSFYNNEISEKSEIFDDQFSVERPDGSNFTLKIRSTKLEDSAMYFCASSDMAGYHYTFGSGTRLTVV.

This clone was recorded only once. The J gene is TRBJ2-4, the V gene TRBV7-9; tentatively, D is TRBD2 (5 bases). The V end was cut by 5 bases, the J end by 5 bases, with 10 bases between. Germline CDR1 reads SEHNR; CDR2 reads FQNEAQ (reference sequence). CDR3 length: 13 amino acids. The CDR3 coding sequence is TGTGCCAGCAGCCTGAAGAGGGAAAACATTCAGTACTTC. Its translation: CASSLKRENIQYF. Looking up the rest from reference TRBV7-9 and TRBJ2-4 gives the full variable domain: DTGVSQNPRHKITKRGQNVTFRCDPISEHNRLYWYRQTLGQGPEFLTYFQNEAQLEKSRLLSDRFSAERPKGSFSTLEIQRTEQGDSAMYLCASSLKRENIQYFGAGTRLSVL.

V usage is TRBV29-1 and J usage is TRBJ2-6, with D unclear. V shed 5 bases and J shed 0 bases, with 5 bases lying between them. Per germline, CDR1 SQVTM and CDR2 ANQGSEA. The CDR3 covers 13 residues. This CDR3 is CSVSSSGANVLTF. In DNA, the CDR3 is TGCAGCGTTTCTAGCTCTGGGGCCAACGTCCTGACTTTC. Full variable domain (rest looked up from reference TRBV29-1 and TRBJ2-6): SAVISQKPSRDICQRGTSLTIQCQVDSQVTMMFWYRQQPGQSLTLIATANQGSEATYESGFVIDKFPISRPNLTFSTLTVSNMSPEDSSIYLCSVSSSGANVLTFGAGSRLTVL.

This chain uses TRBV5-1 with TRBJ2-5; TRBD2 matches 7 bases. Trimming took 3 bases from V and 2 from J; bases not matched to a gene: 4. Germline-derived CDR1 and CDR2 are SGHRS and YFSETQ. CDR3 length: 14 amino acids. The CDR3 DNA reads as TGCGCCAGCAGCTCCGCGGGGGTACAAGAGACCCAGTACTTC. Amino acids: CASSSAGVQETQYF.

This chain uses TRBV7-9 with TRBJ2-1; 12 bases align to TRBD1. Per the germline V gene, CDR1 is SEHNR and CDR2 is FQNEAQ (reference sequence). This CDR3 is 13 amino acids long. Trimming at V came to 4 bases and at J to 15 bases, leaving 7 bases not matched to a gene. The CDR3 nucleotides are TGTGCCAGCAGCTACGATGGGACAGGGGGCCTGTTCTTC. The encoded protein is CASSYDGTGGLFF.

The chain recombines TRBV19 with TRBJ2-7; TRBD1 matches at 8 bases. Per germline, CDR1 LNHDA and CDR2 SQIVND (reference sequence). The CDR3 consists of 14 residues. The ends lost 3 bases at V and 3 bases at J; junction bases unmatched: 4. The CDR3 sequence is CASSIRGRDYEQYF. DNA for the CDR3: TGTGCCAGTAGTATCAGGGGGCGAGACTACGAGCAGTACTTC.

The chain joins TRBV11-2 to TRBJ1-1, with unresolved D. This CDR3 has 13 residues. The V end was cut by 4 bases, the J end by 2 bases, with 8 bases between. Germline V CDR1 and CDR2: SGHAT, FQNNGV. The CDR3 sequence: CASSSQLNTEAFF. The DNA of the CDR3 is TGTGCCAGCAGCTCCCAACTAAACACTGAAGCTTTCTTT.

The chain has TRBV19 and TRBJ1-2; D not resolved. The CDR3 is 12 amino acids. The V and J ends lost 4 bases and 7 bases respectively, with 10 bases between them. Germline-derived CDR1 and CDR2 are LNHDA and SQIVND (reference sequence). CDR3 sequence: CASSTLGGGYTF. CDR3 in DNA: TGTGCCAGTAGTACGCTTGGAGGTGGCTACACCTTC.

The chain has TRBV27 and TRBJ1-3; TRBD1 might be the D (6 bases). The length of the CDR3 is 16 residues. V was clipped by 3 bases and J by 4 bases, with 16 bases between them. CDR1 MNHEY and CDR2 SMNVEV come from the germline V gene (reference sequence). CDR3 amino acids: CASSLGHPEDGNTIYF. CDR3 DNA sequence: TGTGCCAGCAGTTTGGGACACCCGGAGGACGGAAACACCATATATTTT.

This clone has only one observation. The chain combines TRBV5-4 with TRBJ1-1; 8 bases fit TRBD1. Germline lookup yields CDR1 SGHNT and CDR2 YYREEE (reference sequence). The junction had 6 bases not matched to a gene; V was cut back by 4 bases and J by 1 base. This CDR3 contains 15 residues. The CDR3 loop is CASSEDRARNTEAFF. The CDR3 DNA reads as TGTGCCAGCAGCGAGGACAGGGCTCGGAACACTGAAGCTTTCTTT.

This chain connects TRBV7-9 to TRBJ2-2; perhaps TRBD1 as D (5 bases). This CDR3 is 16 amino acids long. With 5 bases removed from V and 5 bases from J, the gap between germline ends came to 18 bases. In germline, CDR1 is SEHNR, CDR2 FQNEAQ (reference sequence). The CDR3 reads CASSRLQGSGTGELFF. The CDR3 region has the DNA TGTGCCAGCAGCCGACTTCAGGGTTCAGGAACCGGGGAGCTGTTTTTT.

The gene calls are TRBV30 and TRBJ1-2; unclear D gene. With 2 bases removed from V and 8 bases from J, the gap between germline ends came to 18 bases. The CDR3 loop spans 14 amino acids. Looked up from germline, CDR1 is GTSNPN and CDR2 is SVGIG (reference sequence). CDR3 protein: CAWSLGILKLGYTF. In DNA form, the CDR3 reads TGTGCCTGGAGTCTCGGGATCCTGAAGCTGGGCTACACCTTC.

The V gene is TRBV15, the J gene TRBJ1-2, with D unclear. Germline lookup yields CDR1 LNHNV and CDR2 YYDKDF (reference sequence). This CDR3 contains 13 residues. The V end lost 4 bases, the J end lost 0 bases, and 6 bases lay between the germline ends. CDR3 nucleotides: TGTGCCACCAGCACAGGTTCTAACTATGGCTACACCTTC. Translation: CATSTGSNYGYTF.

The rearrangement links TRBV28 to TRBJ1-2; no reliable D call. Trimming took off 3 bases at V and 8 bases at J, with 16 bases between the two ends. Germline assignment: CDR1 MDHEN and CDR2 SYDVKM. The CDR3 has 14 amino acids. The DNA of the CDR3 is TGTGCCAGCAGTTTGGGGAGGCGATTTGGGGGCTACACCTTC. Amino acids: CASSLGRRFGGYTF.

The J gene is TRBJ2-3, the V gene TRBV4-3, with 8 bases aligning to TRBD1. J was trimmed by 6 bases and V by 1 base; bases with no gene match: 6. The CDR3 spans 15 residues. CDR1 and CDR2 (germline): LGHNA, YSLEER. The CDR3 region is CASSQGRGHGDTQYF. In DNA form, the CDR3 reads TGCGCCAGCAGCCAAGGCAGGGGGCACGGGGATACGCAGTATTTT.